Below, 13 T cell receptor beta chains from the same sample are listed, as sequenced in a study of identical twins. TCRdb re-derived calls from the 5' RACE reads in MiXCR, one entry per CDR3 protein. The sample lists roughly 720,000 distinct CDR3 sequences, about 20% occurring once. This sample also appeared in a second study, on T cells expressing NK-cell markers.

The sequenced sample was PBMCs. The receptors were sampled from a woman in her late teens or twenties in good health.

The CDR3, as DNA: TGCAGCGTTGAATACCGGGACCGACACTCCTACAATGAGCAGTTCTTC. Translated, it gives CSVEYRDRHSYNEQFF. The chain carries TRBV29-1 and TRBJ2-1; D may match TRBD1 or TRBD2 (5 bases each). V lost 2 bases and J 0 bases, leaving 14 bases between the germline ends. The germline gives CDR1 SQVTM, CDR2 ANQGSEA. The CDR3 is 16 residues long.

This clonotype was detected a few times. CDR3 DNA: TGTGCCAGCAGCCCGACCAGGGCCGAGCAGTTCTTC. It yields the protein CASSPTRAEQFF. This chain links TRBV6-5 with TRBJ2-1; D is possibly TRBD1 (5 bases). Germline CDR1 and CDR2: MNHEY and SVGAGI. Trimming removed 6 bases at V and 10 bases at J, with 13 bases between. The CDR3 runs 12 residues.

This clonotype was picked up a small number of times. The V and J genes are TRBV12-3 or TRBV12-4 and TRBJ2-1, with 9 bases matching TRBD1. The CDR3 has 15 amino acids. Trimming at V came to 6 bases and at J to 6 bases, leaving 9 bases not matched to a gene. The CDR3 DNA follows: TGTGCCAGCAGGTTAAACAGGGGGCTCGGCAATGAGCAGTTCTTC. The encoded protein is CASRLNRGLGNEQFF.

The chain joins TRBV12-3 or TRBV12-4 to TRBJ2-5; D unclear. This CDR3 has 14 residues. The V gene lost 1 base and the J gene lost 4 bases, with 10 bases spanning the gap. Here the CDR3 DNA reads TGTGCCAGCAGTTTAGTCCTGCTAGGAGAGACCCAGTACTTC. Residues: CASSLVLLGETQYF.

The chain has TRBV5-1 and TRBJ2-3; TRBD2 might be the D (7 bases). The CDR3 totals 16 residues. Trimming removed 1 base from V and 6 bases from J, with 18 bases in between. Germline V gene data show CDR1 as SGHRS and CDR2 as YFSETQ. The chain's CDR3 is CASSLSGPGGLDTQYF. CDR3 bases: TGCGCCAGCAGCTTGAGTGGACCGGGGGGCCTCGATACGCAGTATTTT.

The chain uses TRBV5-1 and TRBJ2-3; D may be TRBD1 or TRBD2 (6 bases each). V lost 4 bases to trimming and J lost 2 bases, with 17 bases between them. This CDR3 region has 16 residues. CDR1 and CDR2 (germline): SGHRS, YFSETQ. CDR3 coding DNA: TGCGCCAGCAGCATACCTCAGGGGACTCACACAGATACGCAGTATTTT. Its translation is CASSIPQGTHTDTQYF. Full variable domain (rest looked up from reference TRBV5-1 and TRBJ2-3): KAGVTQTPRYLIKTRGQQVTLSCSPISGHRSVSWYQQTPGQGLQFLFEYFSETQRNKGNFPGRFSGRQFSNSRSEMNVSTLELGDSALYLCASSIPQGTHTDTQYFGPGTRLTVL.

The CDR3 DNA reads TGCGCCAGCAGCACCCGGACTAGCGGAGCGGGGTGGGATACGCAGTATTTT. Amino acids: CASSTRTSGAGWDTQYF. The chain uses TRBV5-1 and TRBJ2-3, with 10 bases aligning to TRBD2. V lost 4 bases to trimming and J lost 6 bases; unmatched junction nucleotides: 14. Per the germline V gene, CDR1 is SGHRS and CDR2 is YFSETQ. The CDR3 extends over 17 amino acids.

This clonotype was counted between two and nine times. This rearrangement joins TRBV4-3 to TRBJ2-1, with TRBD1 matching 7 bases. There are 15 residues in the CDR3. The trim removed 6 bases at V and 3 bases at J, leaving 8 bases unmatched. Germline V gene data show CDR1 as LGHNA and CDR2 as YSLEER. In DNA, the CDR3 is TGCGCCAGCAGGCTCTGGGACAGTAGCTACAATGAGCAGTTCTTC. Translating gives CASRLWDSSYNEQFF.

This clonotype has a handful of counts. This rearrangement joins TRBV12-3 or TRBV12-4 to TRBJ2-7; D remains unclear. The CDR3 loop spans 13 amino acids. The V gene lost 3 bases and the J gene lost 3 bases, with 9 bases spanning the gap. Written as DNA, the CDR3 is TGTGCCAGCAGTTTCCGGACGCTCTACGAGCAGTACTTC. Its translation is CASSFRTLYEQYF.

The table lists this clonotype with a count of one. This chain uses TRBV10-1 with TRBJ2-3, with TRBD2 matching 8 bases. Losses at the gene ends were 2 bases for V and 1 base for J; bases not matched to a gene: 5. Germline-derived CDR1 and CDR2 are WNHNN and SYGVQD (reference sequence). There are 16 residues in the CDR3. In nucleotides, the CDR3 is TGCGCCAGCAGTGAGAAGCGGGGGACCCGCACAGATACGCAGTATTTT. Its translation: CASSEKRGTRTDTQYF.

The chain employs TRBV12-3 or TRBV12-4 and TRBJ1-3; no definite D call. CDR3 length equals 16 residues. Deletions cut 5 bases from V and 1 base from J, with 15 bases between. This chain's CDR3 is CASSGYRALSGNTIYF. The CDR3 DNA sequence: TGTGCCAGCAGTGGGTACAGAGCACTTTCTGGAAACACCATATATTTT.

The chain couples TRBV29-1 to TRBJ2-7; weak D call: TRBD2 (6 bases). Germline V gives CDR1 SQVTM, CDR2 ANQGSEA. CDR3 size: 12 residues. V was cut by 5 bases and J by 4 bases, with 12 bases left in between. CDR3 sequence reads: CSVRNGGYEQYF. CDR3 DNA: TGCAGCGTTCGTAACGGAGGGTACGAGCAGTACTTC.

The V and J genes are TRBV20-1 and TRBJ1-2, with D possibly matching TRBD1 (5 bases). Looked up from germline, CDR1 is DFQATT and CDR2 is SNEGSKA (reference sequence). The CDR3 runs to 14 residues. Trimming left V 2 bases short and J 8 bases short, with 18 bases between. DNA of the CDR3: TGCAGTGCTAGAACCCCAGACAGTGACGGGGGCTACACCTTC. It codes for CSARTPDSDGGYTF.